This TCR beta chain was recorded in a study of early T cells in non-severe SARS-CoV-2 infection. Across the study: Unsorted whole-blood RNA was sequenced in bulk, leaving chains unpaired.

CDR3 length: 14 residues. V lost 2 bases, J lost 0 bases, and 8 bases lay in between. Germline-derived CDR1 and CDR2 are MNHNS and SASEGT. Unique molecular identifier tags were affixed to discrete cDNA molecules. MiXCR, run by TCRdb on the 5' RACE reads, gives a single entry per CDR3 protein. The sample has 60,000 to 65,000 distinct CDR3 sequences, less than 9.5% seen once. The chain is built from TRBV6-1 and TRBJ2-7; maybe TRBD1 (5 bases). This clonotype was sampled from an adult who was a healthcare worker with PCR-confirmed SARS-CoV-2 infection or an uninfected control (not recorded which). The source was whole blood, collected at baseline. The CDR3 spells CASSERQGSYEQYF. The CDR3 DNA reads as TGTGCCAGCAGTGAAAGGCAGGGCTCCTACGAGCAGTACTTC.